Below, one T cell receptor (beta chain) is given with its context. Its antigen has not been determined. Base qualities are not provided; no much larger clone lies one nucleotide away. This sample stems from a study of blood T cell repertoires in COVID-19 (dated by TCRdb to between 2020 and 2021). Some background on the complete study: The collaborator samples originated in the United States, Italy and Spain and spanned the acute and convalescent phases of COVID-19. The repertoires were made available in a free public database intended to serve as a resource for research on the immune response to SARS-CoV-2. Where available, HLA class I and class II types were obtained from metadata supplied by the sample provider rather than from assay-based typing. Deeply sampled blood TCRbeta repertoires from subjects exposed to, actively infected with, or recovered from COVID-19 were included in the dataset. The material from the prospective study consisted of cDNA or gDNA derived from T cells, B-cell-depleted T cells, or PBMCs. The samples were drawn from the first 160 participants of the ongoing ImmuneRACE study and from 1,254 subjects provided by 6 global collaborators. A de-identified subject ID, COVID-19 status, age in years and sex were almost always included in the sample metadata. The investigation overall reported the following: How much clinical and demographic metadata was included differed by source and by participant, and the metadata was provided uncurated.

The immunoSEQ Assay, a bias-controlled multiplex PCR, was used to amplify TCRbeta CDR3 regions from genomic DNA. The study's own analysis went as follows. The number of nucleated cells in each sample was estimated from the amplification of reference gene primers within the assay. Sequence reads were collapsed and filtered to measure the absolute abundance of every unique TCRbeta CDR3 rearrangement. For each sample, productive Simpson clonality was calculated as the square root of Simpson's diversity index across productive rearrangements. TCRdb stores this immuneACCESS table with in-frame sequences only. Part of the clones is absent; in the studies checked, under half of the shortfall reflects unresolved V genes, and no reason is known for the rest. D and trimming were read from the DNA, whereas the V and J calls and clone size are those reported in that table. This sample holds about 58,000 clones; around 91% were observed only once. About an eighth of the sample lies in the top ten.

The V end gives up 2 bases and the J end 3 bases, leaving 0 bases in the junction not matched to a gene. Spanning cysteine to phenylalanine, the CDR3 consists of 14 amino acids. CDR3 DNA is the only sequence kept; it has 42 bases, read in frame from the first base. The CDR1 and CDR2 encoded by the germline V gene (reference sequence) are SGHNT and YYREEE. Each collaborating institution followed its own protocols to collect whole blood in K2EDTA tubes. For TCRbeta analysis, collaborator samples were shipped as frozen whole blood, as isolated PBMCs, or as DNA extracted from either sample type. The sequence derives from a man aged 55 to 70 with active COVID-19. The specimen was peripheral blood. The chain is made from TRBV5-4 and TRBJ2-2, with 8 middle bases fitting TRBD1. The DNA is as follows: TGTGCCAGCAGCTTACAGGGGGACACCGGGGAGCTGTTTTTT. The resulting protein is CASSLQGDTGELFF. The entire variable domain, with the stretches around the CDR3 drawn from the reference TRBV5-4 and TRBJ2-2 proteins, is ETGVTQSPTHLIKTRGQQVTLRCSSQSGHNTVSWYQQALGQGPQFIFQYYREEENGRGNFPPRFSGLQFPNYSSELNVNALELDDSALYLCASSLQGDTGELFFGEGSRLTVL.